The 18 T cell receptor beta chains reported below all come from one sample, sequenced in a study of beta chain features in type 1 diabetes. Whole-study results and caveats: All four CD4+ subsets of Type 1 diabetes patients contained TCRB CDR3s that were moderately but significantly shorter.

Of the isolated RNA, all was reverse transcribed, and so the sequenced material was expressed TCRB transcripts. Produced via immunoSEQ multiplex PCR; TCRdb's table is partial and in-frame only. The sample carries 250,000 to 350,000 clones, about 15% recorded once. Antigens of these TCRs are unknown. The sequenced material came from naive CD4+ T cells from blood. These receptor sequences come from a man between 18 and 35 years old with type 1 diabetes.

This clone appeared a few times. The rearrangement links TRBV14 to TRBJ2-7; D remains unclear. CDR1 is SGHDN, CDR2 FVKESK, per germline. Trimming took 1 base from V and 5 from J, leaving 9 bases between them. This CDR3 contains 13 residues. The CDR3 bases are TGTGCCAGCAGCCAAGTAATGGCCCACGAGCAGTACTTC. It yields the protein CASSQVMAHEQYF.

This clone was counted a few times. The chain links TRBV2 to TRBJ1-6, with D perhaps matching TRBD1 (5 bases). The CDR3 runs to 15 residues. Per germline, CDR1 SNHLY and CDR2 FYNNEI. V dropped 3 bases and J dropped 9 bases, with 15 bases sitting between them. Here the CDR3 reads CASSEEGLGSSPLHF. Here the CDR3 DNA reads TGTGCCAGCAGTGAGGAGGGGTTAGGGAGTTCACCCCTCCACTTT. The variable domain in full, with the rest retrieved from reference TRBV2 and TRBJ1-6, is EPEVTQTPSHQVTQMGQEVILRCVPISNHLYFYWYRQILGQKVEFLVSFYNNEISEKSEIFDDQFSVERPDGSNFTLKIRSTKLEDSAMYFCASSEEGLGSSPLHFGNGTRLTVT.

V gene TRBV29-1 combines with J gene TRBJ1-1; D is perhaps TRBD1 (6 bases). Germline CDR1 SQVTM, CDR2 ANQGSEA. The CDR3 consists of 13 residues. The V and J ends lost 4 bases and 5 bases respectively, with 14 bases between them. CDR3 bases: TGCAGCGTTGGGGGCAGGGGATGGACTGAAGCTTTCTTT. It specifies CSVGGRGWTEAFF.

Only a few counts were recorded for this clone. The CDR3 reads CSVHPTGNRLQETQYF. CDR3 nucleotide sequence: TGCAGCGTGCACCCGACAGGGAATCGACTCCAAGAGACCCAGTACTTC. The rearrangement links TRBV29-1 to TRBJ2-5; 7 bases align to TRBD1. This CDR3 contains 16 residues. CDR1 is SQVTM, CDR2 ANQGSEA, per germline. The ends lost 6 bases at V and 1 base at J; junction bases unmatched: 14. The full variable domain, with the rest looked up from reference TRBV29-1 and TRBJ2-5, is SAVISQKPSRDICQRGTSLTIQCQVDSQVTMMFWYRQQPGQSLTLIATANQGSEATYESGFVIDKFPISRPNLTFSTLTVSNMSPEDSSIYLCSVHPTGNRLQETQYFGPGTRLLVL.

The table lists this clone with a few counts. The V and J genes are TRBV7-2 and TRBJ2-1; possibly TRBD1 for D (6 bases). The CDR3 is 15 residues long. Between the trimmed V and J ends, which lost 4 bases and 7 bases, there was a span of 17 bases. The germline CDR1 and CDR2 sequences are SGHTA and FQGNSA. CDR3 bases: TGTGCCAGCAGCTACAGAGGAGAAAGGGGGAATGAGCAGTTCTTC. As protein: CASSYRGERGNEQFF.

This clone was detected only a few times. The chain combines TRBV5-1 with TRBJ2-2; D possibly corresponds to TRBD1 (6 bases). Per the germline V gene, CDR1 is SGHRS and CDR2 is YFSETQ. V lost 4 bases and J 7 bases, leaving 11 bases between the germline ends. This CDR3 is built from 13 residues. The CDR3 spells CASSEETGGELFF. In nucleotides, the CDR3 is TGCGCCAGCAGCGAGGAGACAGGCGGGGAGCTGTTTTTT. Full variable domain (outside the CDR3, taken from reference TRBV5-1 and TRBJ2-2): KAGVTQTPRYLIKTRGQQVTLSCSPISGHRSVSWYQQTPGQGLQFLFEYFSETQRNKGNFPGRFSGRQFSNSRSEMNVSTLELGDSALYLCASSEETGGELFFGEGSRLTVL.

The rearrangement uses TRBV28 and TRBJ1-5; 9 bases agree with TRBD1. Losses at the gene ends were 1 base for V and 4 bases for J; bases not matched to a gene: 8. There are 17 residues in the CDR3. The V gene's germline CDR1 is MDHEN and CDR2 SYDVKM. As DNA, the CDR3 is TGTGCCAGCAGTTTATCTCCGGGACAGGGCCTAAATCAGCCCCAGCATTTT. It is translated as CASSLSPGQGLNQPQHF.

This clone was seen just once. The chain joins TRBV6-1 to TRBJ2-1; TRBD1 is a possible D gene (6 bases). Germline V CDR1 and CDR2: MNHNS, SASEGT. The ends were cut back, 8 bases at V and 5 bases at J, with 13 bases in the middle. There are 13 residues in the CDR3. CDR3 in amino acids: CASVRGRHNEQFF. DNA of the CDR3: TGTGCCAGCGTAAGGGGGAGACACAATGAGCAGTTCTTC.

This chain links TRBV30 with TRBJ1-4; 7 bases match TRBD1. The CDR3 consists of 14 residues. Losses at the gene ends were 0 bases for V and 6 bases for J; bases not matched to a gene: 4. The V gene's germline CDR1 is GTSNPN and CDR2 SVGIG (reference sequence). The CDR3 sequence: CAWSVDQGDEKLFF. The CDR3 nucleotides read TGTGCCTGGAGTGTGGACCAGGGGGATGAAAAACTGTTTTTT.

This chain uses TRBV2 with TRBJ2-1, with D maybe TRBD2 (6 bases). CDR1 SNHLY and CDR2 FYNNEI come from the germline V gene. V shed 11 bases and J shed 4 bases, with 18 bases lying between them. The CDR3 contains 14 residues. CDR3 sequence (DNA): TGTGCCTCAACCCCAGCGGGTTTATACAATGAGCAGTTCTTC. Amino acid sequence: CASTPAGLYNEQFF.

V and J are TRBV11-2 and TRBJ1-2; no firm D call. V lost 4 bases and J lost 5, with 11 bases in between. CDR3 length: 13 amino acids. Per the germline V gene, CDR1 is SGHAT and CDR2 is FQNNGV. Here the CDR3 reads CASSSLREYGYTF. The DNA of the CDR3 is TGTGCCAGCAGCTCCCTTAGGGAGTATGGCTACACCTTC.

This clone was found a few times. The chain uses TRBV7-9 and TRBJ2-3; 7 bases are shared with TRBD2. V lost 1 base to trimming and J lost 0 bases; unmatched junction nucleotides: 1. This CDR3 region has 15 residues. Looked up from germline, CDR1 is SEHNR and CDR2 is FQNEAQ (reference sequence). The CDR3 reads CASSLVSGSTDTQYF. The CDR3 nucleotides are TGTGCCAGCAGCTTAGTTAGCGGGAGCACAGATACGCAGTATTTT.

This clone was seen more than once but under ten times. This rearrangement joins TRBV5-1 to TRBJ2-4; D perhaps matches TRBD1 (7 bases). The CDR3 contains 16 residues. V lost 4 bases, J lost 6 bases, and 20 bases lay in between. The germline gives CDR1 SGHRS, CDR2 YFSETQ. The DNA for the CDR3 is TGCGCCAGCAGCCCGGGGGACAGTCTTCGGCTAAACATTCAGTACTTC. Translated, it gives CASSPGDSLRLNIQYF.

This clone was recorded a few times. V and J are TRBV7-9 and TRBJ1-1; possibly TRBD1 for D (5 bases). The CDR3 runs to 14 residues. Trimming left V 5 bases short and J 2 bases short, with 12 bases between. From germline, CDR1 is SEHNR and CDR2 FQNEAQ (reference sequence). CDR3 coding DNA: TGTGCCAGCAGCCACAAAGGACAAAACACTGAAGCTTTCTTT. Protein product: CASSHKGQNTEAFF. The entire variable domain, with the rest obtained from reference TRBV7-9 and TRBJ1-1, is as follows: DTGVSQNPRHKITKRGQNVTFRCDPISEHNRLYWYRQTLGQGPEFLTYFQNEAQLEKSRLLSDRFSAERPKGSFSTLEIQRTEQGDSAMYLCASSHKGQNTEAFFGQGTRLTVV.

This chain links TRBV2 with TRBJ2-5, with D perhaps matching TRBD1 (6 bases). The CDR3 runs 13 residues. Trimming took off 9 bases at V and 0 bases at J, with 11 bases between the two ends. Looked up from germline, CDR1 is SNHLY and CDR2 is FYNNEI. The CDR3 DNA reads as TGTGCCAGTCAACAGGGTTACCAAGAGACCCAGTACTTC. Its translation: CASQQGYQETQYF.

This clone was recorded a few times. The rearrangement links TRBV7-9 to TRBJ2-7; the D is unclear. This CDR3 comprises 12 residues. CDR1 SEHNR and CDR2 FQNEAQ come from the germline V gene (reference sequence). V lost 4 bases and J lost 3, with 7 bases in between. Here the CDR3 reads CASSWAHYEQYF. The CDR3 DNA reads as TGTGCCAGCAGCTGGGCCCACTACGAGCAGTACTTC. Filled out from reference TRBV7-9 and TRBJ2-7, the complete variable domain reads DTGVSQNPRHKITKRGQNVTFRCDPISEHNRLYWYRQTLGQGPEFLTYFQNEAQLEKSRLLSDRFSAERPKGSFSTLEIQRTEQGDSAMYLCASSWAHYEQYFGPGTRLTVT.

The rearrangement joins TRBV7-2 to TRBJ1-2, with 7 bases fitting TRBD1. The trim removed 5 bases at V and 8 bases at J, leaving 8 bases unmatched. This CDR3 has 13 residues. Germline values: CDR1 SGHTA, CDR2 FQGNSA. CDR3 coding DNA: TGTGCCAGCAGCAGAAGTGGGGACAGCGGCTACACCTTC. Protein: CASSRSGDSGYTF.

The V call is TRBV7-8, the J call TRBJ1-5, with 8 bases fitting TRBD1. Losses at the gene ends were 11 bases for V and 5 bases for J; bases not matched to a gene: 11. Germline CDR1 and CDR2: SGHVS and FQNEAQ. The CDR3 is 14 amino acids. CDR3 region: CASRGQGAYQPQHF. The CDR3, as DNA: TGTGCCTCTAGAGGGCAGGGGGCTTATCAGCCCCAGCATTTT.